The sequence of this TCR beta chain was determined in a study of blood T cells in healthy people across ages. General observations from the study: Strong correlation linked observed beta diversity and percent naive T cells.

PCR was performed a second time for about 6 to 12 cycles using a sample-barcoded 5' primer and a J-beta primer mix. Any given sample supplied a minimum of 2.5 million CDR3-containing paired-end reads. Each CDR3 protein is one row after TCRdb ran MiXCR on the 5' RACE reads. Here the sample spans over a million distinct CDR3 sequences, under 45% being singletons. As for this clonotype: The antigen remains unidentified.

CDR1 DFQATT and CDR2 SNEGSKA come from the germline V gene (reference sequence). The ends lost 3 bases at V and 2 bases at J; junction bases unmatched: 9. The CDR3 runs 15 residues. Extraction yielded at least 5 micrograms of total RNA per sample. Material: blood. This sequence was found in a woman aged 55-70 years in good health. The rearrangement uses TRBV20-1 and TRBJ2-7; TRBD2 matches at 8 bases. The CDR3 loop reads CSARGVLADTYEQYF. The CDR3 DNA follows: TGCAGTGCTAGGGGTGTACTAGCGGATACCTACGAGCAGTACTTC.